Each of the 19 T cell receptor beta chains below was sequenced from the same sample in a study of CD8 T cells in Susac syndrome. The authors reverse transcribed roughly 0.5 to 1 ug RNA with random hexamers. TCRdb analysed the immunoSEQ multiplex PCR reads with MiXCR anew, one entry per CDR3 protein. The sample records under 200,000 distinct CDR3 sequences, roughly 94% being singletons. Sequencing was done on a sample of CD8+ T cells from PBMCs. The receptors come from a human donor with Susac syndrome.

The rearrangement links TRBV7-8 to TRBJ2-7; TRBD1 aligns across 9 bases. J lost 0 bases, V lost 4 bases, and 10 bases had no gene match. The V gene's germline CDR1 is SGHVS and CDR2 FQNEAQ. The length of the CDR3 is 17 residues. The CDR3 loop is CASSSRDRASSSYEQYF. CDR3 coding DNA: TGTGCCAGCAGCTCCCGGGACAGGGCCTCTAGCTCCTACGAGCAGTACTTC.

The chain employs TRBV5-1 and TRBJ1-2; weak D call: TRBD1 (5 bases). CDR1 SGHRS and CDR2 YFSETQ come from the germline V gene. CDR3 length: 14 residues. V was cut by 0 bases and J by 7 bases, with 13 bases left in between. The CDR3: CASSLGRGSSGYTF. DNA for the CDR3: TGCGCCAGCAGCTTGGGGCGGGGGTCCTCTGGCTACACCTTC.

This clonotype showed up just a few times. This rearrangement joins TRBV12-3 or TRBV12-4 to TRBJ2-1, with 12 positions matching TRBD2. The V segment lost 5 bases and the J segment 7 bases; nucleotides outside the gene matches: 6. This CDR3 spans 15 amino acids. The CDR3 loop reads CASSPLAGGRNEQFF. The DNA of the CDR3 is TGTGCCAGCAGTCCACTAGCGGGGGGTAGAAATGAGCAGTTCTTC.

V is TRBV11-2 and J is TRBJ1-2, with D possibly TRBD1 on 5 matching bases. Germline loops: CDR1 SGHAT, CDR2 FQNNGV. Trimming removed 4 bases from V and 0 bases from J, with 12 bases in between. The CDR3 runs 15 residues. CDR3 sequence reads: CASSSRWGTNYGYTF. The CDR3, as DNA: TGTGCCAGCAGCTCTCGCTGGGGCACTAACTATGGCTACACCTTC.

The chain combines TRBV28 with TRBJ2-7; D is ambiguous. The CDR3 has 13 residues. Trimming stripped 3 bases from V and 1 base from J, with 7 bases between. CDR1 and CDR2 from the germline V gene are MDHEN and SYDVKM. CDR3 bases: TGTGCCAGCAGTTTCATCAGTTCCTACGAGCAGTACTTC. It encodes CASSFISSYEQYF. The full variable domain, in which reference TRBV28 and TRBJ2-7 provide the parts outside the CDR3, is DVKVTQSSRYLVKRTGEKVFLECVQDMDHENMFWYRQDPGLGLRLIYFSYDVKMKEKGDIPEGYSVSREKKERFSLILESASTNQTSMYLCASSFISSYEQYFGPGTRLTVT.

The chain recombines TRBV28 with TRBJ1-1, with 8 bases fitting TRBD1. V shed 8 bases, J shed 0 bases, and the junction held 14 bases outside the gene matches. Germline CDR1 and CDR2: MDHEN and SYDVKM. This CDR3 has 17 residues. The CDR3 sequence is CASGHAGQDRMNTEAFF. CDR3 in DNA: TGTGCCAGCGGGCATGCGGGACAGGATAGGATGAACACTGAAGCTTTCTTT.

The V call is TRBV28, the J call TRBJ2-5, with a possible D match to TRBD2 (7 bases). The last part of the DNA fits TRBJ2-7 better; the J call may be wrong. This CDR3 is built from 15 residues. Germline assignment: CDR1 MDHEN and CDR2 SYDVKM. The chain's CDR3 is CASSLYQGGGYEQYF. CDR3 in DNA: TGTGCCAGCAGTTTATATCAGGGAGGGGGCTACGAGCAGTACTTC.

The rearrangement joins TRBV12-3 or TRBV12-4 to TRBJ1-4, with 8 bases lining up with TRBD1. This CDR3 is 14 amino acids long. V dropped 6 bases and J dropped 3; count of bases not matched to a gene: 3. CDR3 in amino acids: CASRGQGSNEKLFF. The CDR3 region has the DNA TGTGCCAGCAGAGGACAGGGCTCTAATGAAAAACTGTTTTTT.

The CDR3 DNA reads as TGCAGTGTCATGGGGGAGGATGGCTACACCTTC. Protein: CSVMGEDGYTF. The V gene is TRBV20-1, the J gene TRBJ1-2; possibly TRBD1 for D (5 bases). Germline values: CDR1 DFQATT, CDR2 SNEGSKA (reference sequence). The CDR3 is 11 amino acids. With 7 bases removed from V and 6 bases from J, the gap between germline ends came to 12 bases.

V usage is TRBV29-1 and J usage is TRBJ2-7; D ambiguous. Trimming removed 1 base from V and 2 bases from J, with 9 bases in between. CDR1 and CDR2 (germline): SQVTM, ANQGSEA. CDR3 size: 13 residues. CDR3 loop: CSVEGEFTYEQYF. As DNA, the CDR3 is TGCAGCGTTGAAGGGGAATTCACCTACGAGCAGTACTTC.

The V and J genes are TRBV9 and TRBJ2-2; D gene ambiguous. Germline-derived CDR1 and CDR2 are SGDLS and YYNGEE. V shed 3 bases and J shed 0 bases, with 12 bases lying between them. CDR3 length: 16 residues. CDR3 residues: CASSANRATNTGELFF. Written as DNA, the CDR3 is TGTGCCAGCAGCGCTAACCGGGCTACGAACACCGGGGAGCTGTTTTTT.

About this clonotype itself: At one of its ends the junction is not consistent with the germline gene, which may arise from a read error. The rearrangement uses TRBV7-2 and TRBJ2-4; 7 bases fit TRBD2. The germline V gene has CDR1 SGHTA and CDR2 FQGNSA. CDR3 size: 14 residues. CDR3 region: CASSLADNRNIQYF. CDR3 sequence (DNA): TGTGCCAGCAGCCTAGCGGACAACCGAAACATTCAGTACTTC.

The rearrangement uses TRBV9 and TRBJ2-2; weak D call: TRBD1 (6 bases). V was trimmed by 3 bases and J by 1 base, leaving 10 bases between them. This CDR3 region has 15 residues. CDR1 and CDR2 from the germline V gene are SGDLS and YYNGEE. The CDR3 is CASSAQQGNTGELFF. CDR3 sequence (DNA): TGTGCCAGCAGCGCCCAACAGGGGAACACCGGGGAGCTGTTTTTT.

This chain connects TRBV5-1 to TRBJ2-3, with TRBD2 matching over 13 bases. V dropped 0 bases and J dropped 5; count of bases not matched to a gene: 12. The CDR3 extends over 19 amino acids. Per the germline V gene, CDR1 is SGHRS and CDR2 is YFSETQ. The DNA of the CDR3 is TGCGCCAGCAGCTTGGGGACTACACTAGCGGGGGGGCCAGGAGATACGCAGTATTTT. The encoded protein is CASSLGTTLAGGPGDTQYF. The full variable domain, with the rest looked up from reference TRBV5-1 and TRBJ2-3, is KAGVTQTPRYLIKTRGQQVTLSCSPISGHRSVSWYQQTPGQGLQFLFEYFSETQRNKGNFPGRFSGRQFSNSRSEMNVSTLELGDSALYLCASSLGTTLAGGPGDTQYFGPGTRLTVL.

The rearrangement uses TRBV29-1 and TRBJ1-1; TRBD1 aligns across 7 bases. After removal of 3 bases from V and 5 bases from J, the junction contained 6 bases not matched to a gene. This CDR3 is 13 amino acids long. Germline V gene sequence: CDR1 SQVTM, CDR2 ANQGSEA. The chain's CDR3 is CSVEGTDNTEAFF. In DNA, the CDR3 is TGCAGCGTTGAGGGGACAGACAATACTGAAGCTTTCTTT.

The V and J genes are TRBV12-3 or TRBV12-4 and TRBJ1-1; maybe TRBD1 (5 bases). The V and J ends lost 6 bases and 4 bases respectively, with 15 bases between them. This CDR3 contains 14 residues. The CDR3 DNA is TGTGCCAGCAGCCGCGGAGGGGTGGTCACTGAAGCTTTCTTT. Protein product: CASSRGGVVTEAFF.

DNA of the CDR3: TGCAGTGCTAGGGCATATAGCGGGAATACCTACGAGCAGTACTTC. It encodes CSARAYSGNTYEQYF. The chain employs TRBV20-1 and TRBJ2-7; 8 nucleotides line up with TRBD2. This CDR3 region has 15 residues. Germline V gives CDR1 DFQATT, CDR2 SNEGSKA (reference sequence). Trimming removed 3 bases from V and 2 bases from J; junction bases left unmatched: 9.

This clonotype was seen more than once but under ten times. V usage is TRBV19 and J usage is TRBJ1-2; TRBD1 agrees at 7 bases. The junction had 7 bases not matched to a gene; V was cut back by 6 bases and J by 3 bases. The germline V gene encodes CDR1 LNHDA and CDR2 SQIVND (reference sequence). The CDR3 contains 14 residues. The CDR3 region is CASSPGQAYYGYTF. The CDR3 DNA reads TGTGCCAGTAGCCCCGGACAGGCATACTATGGCTACACCTTC.

The chain uses TRBV9 and TRBJ2-3, with D perhaps matching TRBD1 (6 bases). Germline V gene data show CDR1 as SGDLS and CDR2 as YYNGEE. This CDR3 comprises 17 residues. Trimming removed 0 bases at V and 4 bases at J, with 18 bases between. CDR3 residues: CASSVAPGDPLADTQYF. Here the CDR3 DNA reads TGTGCCAGCAGCGTAGCCCCAGGGGATCCCCTCGCAGATACGCAGTATTTT.